This T cell receptor (beta chain) appears in the sequencing data of a study of T cell repertoires in cytomegalovirus infection. This clonotype showed up just once. Its antigen is still unknown. TCRdb independently ran MiXCR on the reads; one entry per CDR3 protein. This sample yields tens of thousands of distinct CDR3 sequences, of which about 19% are seen a single time; over 60% belongs to the top ten. There are 11 residues in the CDR3. CDR1 SGHVS and CDR2 FQNEAQ come from the germline V gene. Deletions cut 2 bases from V and 14 bases from J, with 9 bases between. The V and J genes are TRBV7-8 and TRBJ2-2, with D uncertain. The specimen comprised CD8+ T cells from cultured PBMCs, sampled from culture after CMV antigen stimulation. This sequence was found in a human donor in good health (CMV status not recorded). Some clones in this sample may be carry-over from other donors' samples. The CDR3 protein is CASSLQSELFF. In DNA, the CDR3 is TGTGCCAGCAGCTTACAATCGGAACTGTTTTTT.